Here is one TCR beta chain with its context. It has no known antigen specificity. The input lacks base qualities; no much larger clone sits a single base away. The instrument given in TCRdb is Illumina HiSeq 1500. TCRdb trimmed the raw reads at Q25, called clones with MiXCR and kept productive beta chains. Each entry merges the rows of one CDR3 protein and shows their most common DNA and genes. The sample table holds 300,000 to 450,000 distinct CDR3 sequences, of which 15% to 20% were seen once. The top ten hold under 9% of the sample. Including cysteine and phenylalanine, the CDR3 has 14 amino acids. Only the CDR3 part of the read is kept: 42 bases, read in frame from the first base. Between the V and J ends, shortened by 2 bases and 3 bases respectively, the junction contains 11 bases. Taken from the germline V gene, the CDR1 and CDR2 loops are MDHEN and SYDVKM. The data belong to a study of T cell repertoires in cytomegalovirus infection (dated by TCRdb to between 2018 and 2021). About the full investigation: Because public TCR beta signatures pointed to carriage of CMV infection together with the matching HLA type, the HLA type of each donor mattered for the analysis. On the study overall, not on this receptor specifically: In the ex vivo response, HLA-C-restricted CMV-specific TCR beta clonotypes were dominant, and in two of eight donors the single most frequent clonotype came from this HLA-C-restricted group. In both this cohort and an independent roughly 350-donor cohort, the cumulative frequency of public TCR beta family members distinguished carriers of CMV infection plus the relevant HLA type.

What was sequenced was PBMCs. The sequence is built from TRBV28 and TRBJ2-7, and the D gene may be TRBD2, 6 bases matching. This TCR derives from a human donor in good health (CMV status not recorded). Some clones in this sample may be carry-over from other donors' samples. In nucleotides, the sequence is TGTGCCAGCAGTTTACAAGGGACTGTCTACGAGCAGTACTTC. This yields the protein CASSLQGTVYEQYF.